Presented here are 19 T cell receptor beta chains from one specimen sequenced in a study of blood T cell repertoires in COVID-19. Sequencing was performed with immunoSEQ multiplex PCR; in TCRdb, only in-frame clones are kept and a portion is missing. The top ten clones hold about 6.5% of a sample with roughly 200,000 clones, around 77% of them seen once. Sample: peripheral blood. The source of these receptors is a man between 65 and 80 years old with active or convalescent COVID-19.

The rearrangement joins TRBV6-2 or TRBV6-3 to TRBJ2-1; 15 positions match TRBD2. With V trimmed by 6 bases and J by 1 base, 4 bases remained unmatched. Germline CDR1 is MNHEY and CDR2 is SVGEGT. The CDR3 totals 17 residues. The CDR3 DNA reads as TGTGCCAGCAGCCCTGGACTAGCGGGAGGGTCCTACAATGAGCAGTTCTTC. This sequence encodes CASSPGLAGGSYNEQFF.

The CDR3 spells CASSVKSGQYYNEQFF. CDR3 coding DNA: TGTGCCAGCAGCGTTAAAAGCGGACAGTACTACAATGAGCAGTTCTTC. V is TRBV11-2 and J is TRBJ2-1, with TRBD1 as a possible D gene (6 bases). CDR3 length: 16 residues. Germline V gene lookup returns CDR1 SGHAT and CDR2 FQNNGV. Deletions cut 5 bases from V and 3 bases from J, with 17 bases between.

The chain joins TRBV5-4 to TRBJ2-5, with D perhaps TRBD2 (6 bases). Between the trimmed V and J ends, which lost 5 bases and 6 bases, there was a span of 17 bases. The CDR3 sequence is 14 residues long. Germline CDR1 SGHNT, CDR2 YYREEE (reference sequence). In nucleotides, the CDR3 is TGTGCCAGCAGACCCCCGGGGGATCGAAAGACCCAGTACTTC. Amino acid sequence: CASRPPGDRKTQYF.

This chain joins TRBV2 and TRBJ2-7; 10 bases map to TRBD1. The CDR3 sequence is 14 residues long. V was pared by 6 bases and J by 2 bases, with 4 bases of the junction left unmatched. The V gene's germline CDR1 is SNHLY and CDR2 FYNNEI. CDR3 amino acids: CASSPGQGTYEQYF. The CDR3 DNA follows: TGTGCCAGCAGCCCGGGACAGGGGACCTACGAGCAGTACTTC.

This chain joins TRBV19 and TRBJ1-2; D remains ambiguous. This CDR3 is 15 amino acids long. Germline V gives CDR1 LNHDA, CDR2 SQIVND (reference sequence). V was pared by 7 bases and J by 7 bases, with 22 bases between. This CDR3 reads CASTLRGPWDSGYTF. The CDR3 nucleotides read TGTGCCAGTACTTTAAGAGGGCCCTGGGATTCTGGCTACACCTTC.

This sequence joins TRBV19 and TRBJ1-2; no clear D. Germline V gene sequence: CDR1 LNHDA, CDR2 SQIVND (reference sequence). The CDR3 loop spans 14 amino acids. V lost 2 bases to trimming and J lost 8 bases, with 15 bases between them. In DNA, the CDR3 is TGTGCCAGTAGTATAAACCCGCAACGCGGGGGCTACACCTTC. Its translation is CASSINPQRGGYTF.

The V gene is TRBV3-1 (or the pseudogene TRBV3-2), the J gene TRBJ2-5, with 8 positions matching TRBD1. The CDR3 runs to 14 residues. Germline CDR1 is LGHDT and CDR2 is YNNKEL (reference sequence). Unmatched junction bases numbered 3, after V lost 4 bases and J lost 2 bases. The CDR3 loop reads CASSLWDRQETQYF. The CDR3, as DNA: TGTGCCAGCAGCCTCTGGGACAGGCAAGAGACCCAGTACTTC.

This clone was seen more than once but under ten times. CDR3 protein: CASSLNGLAGASDTQYF. The CDR3 DNA reads as TGTGCCAGCAGCCTCAACGGACTAGCGGGTGCGTCAGATACGCAGTATTTT. The rearrangement joins TRBV11-2 to TRBJ2-3; TRBD2 aligns across 11 bases. The V and J ends lost 5 bases and 4 bases, in that order; junction bases with no gene match: 11. The CDR3 length is 17 residues. Per the germline V gene, CDR1 is SGHAT and CDR2 is FQNNGV.

The rearrangement uses TRBV12-3 or TRBV12-4 and TRBJ2-5; possibly TRBD1 for D (7 bases). Trimming left V 8 bases short and J 7 bases short, with 11 bases between. The CDR3 is 11 amino acids. The CDR3, as DNA: TGTGCCAGCGCAGGGGGAGGGACCCAGTACTTC. Its translation is CASAGGGTQYF.

The sample holds a few counts of this clone. V usage is TRBV5-1 and J usage is TRBJ2-1; D is perhaps TRBD1 (6 bases). This CDR3 spans 14 amino acids. The germline V gene has CDR1 SGHRS and CDR2 YFSETQ. V gave up 4 bases and J gave up 6 bases, with 14 bases separating them. The CDR3 loop is CASSATAGVNEQFF. The CDR3 DNA sequence: TGCGCCAGCAGCGCCACGGCAGGGGTCAATGAGCAGTTCTTC.

V gene TRBV24-1 combines with J gene TRBJ2-3; D may be TRBD1 (7 bases). Germline lookup yields CDR1 KGHDR and CDR2 SFDVKD. Deletions cut 4 bases from V and 11 bases from J, with 12 bases between. CDR3 length: 12 residues. The chain's CDR3 is CATSDRQGGQYF. CDR3 bases: TGTGCCACCAGTGACCGACAGGGAGGGCAGTATTTT.

This clone appeared a single time. V and J are TRBV9 and TRBJ1-2; unclear D gene. The CDR3 has 14 amino acids. The germline V gene has CDR1 SGDLS and CDR2 YYNGEE. V shed 0 bases and J shed 3 bases, with 9 bases lying between them. CDR3 bases: TGTGCCAGCAGCGTAGGCCTTACAGACTATGGCTACACCTTC. This sequence encodes CASSVGLTDYGYTF.

CDR3 nucleotide sequence: TGTGCCAGCAGTCAGACAGGCCCCAATTCACCCCTCCACTTT. This sequence encodes CASSQTGPNSPLHF. The chain combines TRBV6-6 with TRBJ1-6; D is perhaps TRBD1 (6 bases). The V end was cut by 5 bases, the J end by 7 bases, with 12 bases between. Germline V CDR1 and CDR2: MNHNY, SVGAGI (reference sequence). The CDR3 runs to 14 residues.

This clone was seen more than once but under ten times. The chain couples TRBV20-1 to TRBJ2-7, with TRBD1 matching over 9 bases. J lost 5 bases, V lost 3 bases, and 5 bases had no gene match. The CDR3 spans 13 residues. Per germline, CDR1 DFQATT and CDR2 SNEGSKA (reference sequence). The CDR3 here is CSASIQGADEQYF. CDR3 DNA: TGCAGTGCTAGTATACAGGGGGCTGACGAGCAGTACTTC.

The gene calls are TRBV2 and TRBJ1-6; TRBD1 matches 7 bases. CDR1 is SNHLY and CDR2 is FYNNEI in the germline V gene. This CDR3 comprises 12 residues. Losses at the gene ends were 6 bases for V and 9 bases for J; bases not matched to a gene: 2. The CDR3 coding sequence is TGTGCCAGCAGAGGGGACAGTTCACCCCTCCACTTT. The encoded protein is CASRGDSSPLHF.

In nucleotides, the CDR3 is TGTGCCAGCAGGCGGACTCCCCAAGAGACCCAGTACTTC. Protein sequence: CASRRTPQETQYF. The chain has TRBV5-8 and TRBJ2-5, with D possibly being TRBD2 (5 bases). This CDR3 region has 13 residues. Deletions cut 5 bases from V and 1 base from J, with 9 bases between. Germline CDR1 and CDR2: SGHTS and YDEGEE.

The CDR3 DNA reads TGTGCCAGCAGCCTGTGGCTAGCGGACCTTAGAGAGACCCAGTACTTC. Translation: CASSLWLADLRETQYF. This chain uses TRBV5-4 with TRBJ2-5; TRBD2 matches at 7 bases. CDR1 and CDR2 from the germline V gene are SGHNT and YYREEE (reference sequence). V shed 4 bases and J 4 bases; nucleotides not matched to a gene: 13. The CDR3 is 16 residues long.

The V gene is TRBV2, the J gene TRBJ1-5; TRBD1 matches 7 bases. Germline V gene lookup returns CDR1 SNHLY and CDR2 FYNNEI. CDR3 length equals 17 residues. Unmatched junction bases numbered 18, after V lost 8 bases and J lost 5 bases. The chain's CDR3 is CASLRVTDREIYQPQHF. The CDR3 nucleotides are TGTGCCAGCCTACGGGTTACTGACAGGGAGATTTATCAGCCCCAGCATTTT.

V gene TRBV7-8 combines with J gene TRBJ1-4; possibly TRBD1 for D (6 bases). V was trimmed by 0 bases and J by 5 bases, leaving 7 bases between them. CDR1 is SGHVS and CDR2 is FQNEAQ in the germline V gene. This CDR3 has 14 residues. CDR3 region: CASSLADRNEKLFF. CDR3 in DNA: TGTGCCAGCAGCTTAGCCGACAGGAATGAAAAACTGTTTTTT.